The clone carrying this T cell receptor (beta chain) has a count of ten or more. The data were taken from a study of T cells in Graves' hyperthyroidism and ophthalmopathy. It was RNA transcripts that yielded the amplified TCR beta CDR3 regions. A set of HTBI primers served as the primers for a first-round RT-PCR of the TCR CDR3. TCRdb reprocessed the multiplex PCR reads with MiXCR, giving one entry per CDR3 protein. The sample has 350,000 to 400,000 distinct CDR3 sequences; 14% are singletons. Sample: blood. This receptor was taken from a woman aged 55-69 years with Graves' hyperthyroidism.

The CDR3 region is CASSLWGPGANVLTF. In nucleotides, the CDR3 is TGCGCCAGCAGCTTGTGGGGGCCTGGGGCCAACGTCCTGACTTTC. The rearrangement uses TRBV5-1 and TRBJ2-6; TRBD1 is a possible D gene (6 bases). This CDR3 comprises 15 residues. CDR1 is SGHRS, CDR2 YFSETQ, per germline. Trimming removed 1 base at V and 2 bases at J, with 7 bases between.